The following is a TCR beta chain sequence with its context. Its matching antigen is unknown. The data were taken from a study of T cells in localized non-small cell lung cancer. Study results and limitations: Uninvolved adjacent lung had the highest recorded T cell clonality, with tumor below it. Sequencing, confined to only one tumor region, leaves heterogeneity possible. Those with higher blood T cell density had longer overall survival. Appearance in adjacent lung was seen for a median around 58 of the top 100 tumor clones.

Generated by immunoSEQ multiplex PCR, the TCRdb table keeps only in-frame clones and is missing some. The sample comprises about 77,000 clones, 88% of which are singletons, and approximately 22% rests with the top ten. CDR1 and CDR2 from the germline V gene are SGHRS and YFSETQ. The CDR3 is 15 amino acids. Trimming took 0 bases from V and 4 from J, leaving 10 bases between them. The sequencing here drew on peripheral blood, taken before any cancer treatment. This TCR derives from a woman between 40 and 69 years old with stage I squamous cell lung carcinoma. This rearrangement joins TRBV5-1 to TRBJ2-2, with D hard to call. The CDR3 protein is CASSLGPLPTGELFF. In DNA form, the CDR3 reads TGCGCCAGCAGCTTGGGGCCGCTTCCCACCGGGGAGCTGTTTTTT.